This TCR beta chain was recovered during a study of identifying expanded T cells in peripheral blood. Study-wide findings and caveats: Over about two and four weeks, about 15 and 18 clones changed, versus around 1.2 between replicates. Roughly two-week clone count variance significantly increased as total template count grew.

This clone was detected once. Its cognate antigen is unknown. The method was immunoSEQ multiplex PCR; TCRdb's version includes in-frame clones alone and lacks a portion of them. Of about 100,000 clones listed, roughly 86% are singletons. V lost 4 bases and J 1 base, leaving 17 bases between the germline ends. CDR3 size: 18 residues. Per germline, CDR1 MGHRA and CDR2 YSYEKL. The TCR was taken from a person between 18 and 70 years old in good health. The sequencing input was blood. The chain couples TRBV4-1 to TRBJ1-6; D might be TRBD1 (5 bases). CDR3 in DNA: TGCGCCAGCAGCCTCCAAGGGGCAGGTAGTTCCTATAATTCACCCCTCCACTTT. This encodes CASSLQGAGSSYNSPLHF.